This T cell receptor (beta chain) was documented in a study of T cell responses to AZD1222 COVID-19 vaccine. Study summary: Recipients boosted at about 4 weeks or about 12 weeks are pooled. Whole-study findings and limits: Repertoires were obtained only post-peak T cell response. Spike-specific TCRs gained breadth and depth after people received two AZD1222 doses.

Libraries were prepared by immunoSEQ multiplex PCR; TCRdb keeps only in-frame clonotypes and omits some of them. The top ten hold roughly 24% of the sample, which has 95,000 to 100,000 clones, around 90% seen once. The germline gives CDR1 LGHNT, CDR2 FRNRAP. The CDR3 is 11 amino acids. Trimming stripped 9 bases from V and 3 bases from J, with 7 bases between. This clone has a single count. Its antigen remains unidentified. The chain combines TRBV12-5 with TRBJ2-3; D remains unclear. This receptor was obtained from an adult in good health. This specimen consisted of peripheral blood, obtained on day 0 of AZD1222 vaccination. CDR3 in DNA: TGTGCTAGCTTGGAAACAGATACGCAGTATTTT. Amino acid sequence: CASLETDTQYF.